This TCR beta chain was sequenced for a study of cytomegalovirus exposure and HLA in healthy donors. Study results and caveats: Within an earlier analysis, most TCR beta V segments proved productive either about 87% or about 30% of the time. When analyzed later, a missense DCLRE1C variant was found to be linked to TCR beta V- and J-gene trimming. The study labeled 150 to 200 TCR beta chains cytomegalovirus-associated. In a later analysis, a genetic analysis reported fewer productive-TCR N-insertions in an Asian-associated ancestry cluster than the cohort average.

Both 60 Vbeta primers and 13 Jbeta primers went into the PCR. Libraries were prepared by immunoSEQ multiplex PCR; TCRdb keeps only in-frame clonotypes and omits some of them. The table records over 100,000 clones, about four fifths of them present only once. Germline loops: CDR1 MNHEY, CDR2 SMNVEV (reference sequence). The J segment lost 2 bases and the V segment lost 6 bases, leaving 7 bases of the junction unmatched. The CDR3 consists of 15 residues. A word on this clone: Its antigen is unknown.

V and J are TRBV27 and TRBJ1-5; TRBD1 aligns across 7 bases. Sequenced material: PBMCs. The source is a male donor in good health and CMV-seronegative. The CDR3 DNA follows: TGTGCCAGCAGCCCGACAGGGTCTGGCAATCAGCCCCAGCATTTT. This sequence encodes CASSPTGSGNQPQHF.